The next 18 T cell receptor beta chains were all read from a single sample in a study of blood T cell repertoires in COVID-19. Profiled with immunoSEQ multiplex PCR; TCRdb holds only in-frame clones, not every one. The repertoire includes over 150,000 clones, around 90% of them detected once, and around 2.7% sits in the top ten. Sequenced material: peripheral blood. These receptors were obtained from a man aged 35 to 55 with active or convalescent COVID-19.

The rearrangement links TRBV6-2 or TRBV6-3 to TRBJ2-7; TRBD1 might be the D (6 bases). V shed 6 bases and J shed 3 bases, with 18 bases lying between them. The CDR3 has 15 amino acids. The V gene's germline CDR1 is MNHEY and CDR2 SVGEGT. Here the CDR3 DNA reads TGTGCCAGCAGCCCTGCCCGTGGACAGCACTACGAGCAGTACTTC. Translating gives CASSPARGQHYEQYF.

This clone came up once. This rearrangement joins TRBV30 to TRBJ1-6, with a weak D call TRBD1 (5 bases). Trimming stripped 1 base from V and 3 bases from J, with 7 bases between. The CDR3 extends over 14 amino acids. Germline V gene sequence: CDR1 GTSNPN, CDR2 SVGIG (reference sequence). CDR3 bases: TGTGCCTGGAGTGGTAGGGGCTATAATTCACCCCTCCACTTT. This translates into CAWSGRGYNSPLHF.

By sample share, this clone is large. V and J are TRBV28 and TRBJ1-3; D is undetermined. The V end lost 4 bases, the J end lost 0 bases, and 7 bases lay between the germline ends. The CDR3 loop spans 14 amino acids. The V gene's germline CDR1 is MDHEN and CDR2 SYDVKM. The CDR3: CASSSERSGNTIYF. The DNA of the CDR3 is TGTGCCAGCAGTTCCGAGCGCTCTGGAAACACCATATATTTT.

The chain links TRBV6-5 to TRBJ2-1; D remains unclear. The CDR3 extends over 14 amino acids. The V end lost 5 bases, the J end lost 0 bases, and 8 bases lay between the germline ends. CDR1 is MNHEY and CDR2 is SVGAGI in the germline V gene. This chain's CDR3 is CASSPEISYNEQFF. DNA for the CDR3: TGTGCCAGCAGTCCGGAGATCTCCTACAATGAGCAGTTCTTC.

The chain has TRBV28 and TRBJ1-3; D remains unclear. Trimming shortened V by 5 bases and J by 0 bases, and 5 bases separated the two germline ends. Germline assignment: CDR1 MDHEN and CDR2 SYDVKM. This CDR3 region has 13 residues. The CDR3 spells CASSPSSGNTIYF. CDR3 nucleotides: TGTGCCAGCAGTCCCTCCTCTGGAAACACCATATATTTT.

CDR3: CASSHRPYEQYF. The CDR3 nucleotides read TGCGCCAGCAGCCACAGGCCCTACGAGCAGTACTTC. V is TRBV23-1 and J is TRBJ2-7, with D perhaps matching TRBD1 (5 bases). TRBV23-1 is filed as an ORF, its function uncertain. This CDR3 is 12 amino acids long. V was shortened by 6 bases and J by 2 bases, with 8 bases between the two germline ends.

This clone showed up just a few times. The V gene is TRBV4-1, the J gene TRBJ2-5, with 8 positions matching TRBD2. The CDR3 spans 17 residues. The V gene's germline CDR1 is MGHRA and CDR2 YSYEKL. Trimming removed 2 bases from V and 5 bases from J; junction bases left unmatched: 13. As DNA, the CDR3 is TGCGCCAGCAGCCAACCTCCCGGGACTAGGGCAAGGGAGACCCAGTACTTC. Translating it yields CASSQPPGTRARETQYF.

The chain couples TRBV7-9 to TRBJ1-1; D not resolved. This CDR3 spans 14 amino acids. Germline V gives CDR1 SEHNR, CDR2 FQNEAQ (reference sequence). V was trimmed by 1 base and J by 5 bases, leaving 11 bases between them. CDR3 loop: CASSLGGQVTEAFF. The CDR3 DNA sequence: TGTGCCAGCAGCTTAGGCGGGCAGGTTACTGAAGCTTTCTTT.

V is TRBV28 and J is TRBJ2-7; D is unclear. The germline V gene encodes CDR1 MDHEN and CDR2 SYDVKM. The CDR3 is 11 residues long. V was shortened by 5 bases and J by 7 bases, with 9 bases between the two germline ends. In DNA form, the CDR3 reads TGTGCCAGCAGTCGCCTCCAGGAGCAGTACTTC. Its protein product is CASSRLQEQYF.

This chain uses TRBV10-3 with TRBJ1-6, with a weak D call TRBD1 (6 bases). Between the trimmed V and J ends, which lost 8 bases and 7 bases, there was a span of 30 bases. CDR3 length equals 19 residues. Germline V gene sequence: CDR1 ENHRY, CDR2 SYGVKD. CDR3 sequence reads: CAIGGVVPSDPIGNSPLHF. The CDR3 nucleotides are TGTGCCATCGGGGGCGTGGTCCCCTCTGACCCTATAGGGAATTCACCCCTCCACTTT.

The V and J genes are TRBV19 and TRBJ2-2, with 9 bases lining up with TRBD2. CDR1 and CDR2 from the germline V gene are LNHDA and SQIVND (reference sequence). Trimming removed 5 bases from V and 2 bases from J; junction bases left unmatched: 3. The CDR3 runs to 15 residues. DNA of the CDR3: TGTGCCAGTAGTCTAGCGGGACTTAACACCGGGGAGCTGTTTTTT. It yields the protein CASSLAGLNTGELFF.

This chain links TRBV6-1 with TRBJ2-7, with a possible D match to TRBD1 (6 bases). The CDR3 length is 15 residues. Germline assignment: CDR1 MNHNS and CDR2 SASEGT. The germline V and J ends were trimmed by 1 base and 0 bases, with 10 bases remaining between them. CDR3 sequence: CASSEVQGSSYEQYF. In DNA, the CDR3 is TGTGCCAGCAGTGAAGTTCAGGGGAGCTCCTACGAGCAGTACTTC.

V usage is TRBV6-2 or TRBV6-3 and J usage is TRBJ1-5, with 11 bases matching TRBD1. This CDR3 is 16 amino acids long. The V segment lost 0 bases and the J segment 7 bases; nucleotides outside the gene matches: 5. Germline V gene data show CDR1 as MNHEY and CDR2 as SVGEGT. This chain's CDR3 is CASSYSRTGGHQPQHF. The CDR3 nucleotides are TGTGCCAGCAGTTACTCGAGGACAGGGGGCCACCAGCCCCAGCATTTT.

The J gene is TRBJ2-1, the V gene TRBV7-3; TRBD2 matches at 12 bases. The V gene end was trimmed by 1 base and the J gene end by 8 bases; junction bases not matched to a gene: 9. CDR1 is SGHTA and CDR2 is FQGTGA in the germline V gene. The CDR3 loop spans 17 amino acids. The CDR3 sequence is CASSLKPTSGGPYEQFF. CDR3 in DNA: TGTGCCAGCAGCTTAAAGCCTACTAGCGGGGGGCCCTATGAGCAGTTCTTC.

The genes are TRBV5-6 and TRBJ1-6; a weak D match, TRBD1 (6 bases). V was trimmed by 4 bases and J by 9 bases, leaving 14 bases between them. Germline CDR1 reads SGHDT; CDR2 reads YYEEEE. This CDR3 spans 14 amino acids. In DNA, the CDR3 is TGTGCCAGCAGCCGCCGGGACAACGGTTCACCCCTCCACTTT. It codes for CASSRRDNGSPLHF.

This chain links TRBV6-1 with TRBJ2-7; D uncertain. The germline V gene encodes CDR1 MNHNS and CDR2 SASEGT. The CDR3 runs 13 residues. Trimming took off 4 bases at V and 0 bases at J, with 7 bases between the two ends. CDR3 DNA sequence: TGTGCCAGCAGTGTAGCCAGCTCCTACGAGCAGTACTTC. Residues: CASSVASSYEQYF.

CDR3 in DNA: TGCGCCAGCAGTGATCAGGGGGGTCGAGGTGAAGCTTTCTTT. The encoded protein is CASSDQGGRGEAFF. This chain joins TRBV5-1 and TRBJ1-1, with 7 nucleotides matching TRBD1. The CDR3 totals 14 residues. Germline V gene sequence: CDR1 SGHRS, CDR2 YFSETQ. J lost 7 bases, V lost 5 bases, and 11 bases had no gene match.

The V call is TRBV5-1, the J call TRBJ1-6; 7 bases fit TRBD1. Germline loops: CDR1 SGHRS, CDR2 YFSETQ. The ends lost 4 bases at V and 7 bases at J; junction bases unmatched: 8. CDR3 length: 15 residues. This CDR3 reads CASSEFPGQNSPLHF. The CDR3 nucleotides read TGCGCCAGCAGCGAATTCCCGGGACAGAATTCACCCCTCCACTTT.